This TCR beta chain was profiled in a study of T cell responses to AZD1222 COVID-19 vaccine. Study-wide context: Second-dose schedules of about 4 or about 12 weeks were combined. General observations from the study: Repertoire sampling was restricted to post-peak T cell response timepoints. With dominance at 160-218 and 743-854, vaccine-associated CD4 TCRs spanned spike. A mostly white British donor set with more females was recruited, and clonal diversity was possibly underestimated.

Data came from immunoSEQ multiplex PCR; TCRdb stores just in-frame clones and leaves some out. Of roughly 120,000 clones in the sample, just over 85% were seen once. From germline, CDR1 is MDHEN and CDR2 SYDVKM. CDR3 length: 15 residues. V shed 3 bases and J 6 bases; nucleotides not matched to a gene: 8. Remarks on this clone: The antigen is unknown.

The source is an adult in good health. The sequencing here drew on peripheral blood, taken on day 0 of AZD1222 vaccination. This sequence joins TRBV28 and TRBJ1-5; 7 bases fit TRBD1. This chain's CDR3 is CASSFLQGGGQPQHF. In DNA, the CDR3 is TGTGCCAGCAGTTTTCTTCAGGGGGGTGGTCAGCCCCAGCATTTT.